This T cell receptor (beta chain) was observed in a study of cytomegalovirus exposure and HLA in healthy donors. Regarding this clone: Its target is not known.

Study results and caveats: Overall, about 160 TCR beta chains were annotated as cytomegalovirus-associated. Reports showed the classifier diagnosing cytomegalovirus status with high specificity and sensitivity.

Some clones are missing from TCRdb's copy, which holds only in-frame ones; the method was immunoSEQ multiplex PCR. The profile shows about 88,000 clones, roughly 96% of them singletons. These donors were members of the roughly 110-subject validation cohort, a group separate from the approximately 680-subject first cohort. This receptor was taken from a man aged 18 to 30 in good health and CMV-seronegative. Sample: PBMCs.

Written as DNA, the CDR3 is TGTGCCAGCTCACCACGAGGGTCCTCTAGCGGGCGACCCTACGAGCAGTACTTC. It yields the protein CASSPRGSSSGRPYEQYF. J is TRBJ2-7 and V is TRBV18; 8 bases match TRBD2. V shed 1 base and J 2 bases; nucleotides not matched to a gene: 13. From germline, CDR1 is KGHSH and CDR2 LQKENI. The CDR3 contains 18 residues.